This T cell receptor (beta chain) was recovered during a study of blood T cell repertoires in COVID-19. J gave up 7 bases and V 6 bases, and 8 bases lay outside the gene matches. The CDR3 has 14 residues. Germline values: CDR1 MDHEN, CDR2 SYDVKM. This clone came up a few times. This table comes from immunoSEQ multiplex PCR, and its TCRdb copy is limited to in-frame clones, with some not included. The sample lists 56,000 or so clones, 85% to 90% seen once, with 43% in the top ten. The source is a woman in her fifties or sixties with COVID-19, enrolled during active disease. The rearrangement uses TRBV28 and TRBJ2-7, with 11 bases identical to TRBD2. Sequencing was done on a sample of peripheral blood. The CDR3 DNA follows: TGTGCCAGCAGCGTAGCGGGAGGGCCCGGGGAGCAGTACTTC. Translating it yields CASSVAGGPGEQYF.